The clone carrying this T cell receptor beta chain turned up a few times. Its antigen is not known. With 6 bases clipped from V and 6 bases from J, the junction kept 14 bases outside the gene matches. The CDR3 length is 15 residues. Germline CDR1 MNHEY, CDR2 SMNVEV (reference sequence). This sample was included in a study of T cells in Graves' hyperthyroidism and ophthalmopathy. Overall study: The initial diagnosis was the point when peripheral blood was collected, ahead of any treatment. Whole-study findings and limits: Progression to ophthalmopathy was predicted a median of approximately seven months early.

Amplification targeted TCR beta CDR3 regions from RNA transcripts. TCR CDR3 underwent first-round RT-PCR with the HTBI primer set. MiXCR, applied by TCRdb to the multiplex PCR reads, yields one record per CDR3 protein. The sample lists about 620,000 distinct CDR3 sequences; around 16% were seen once. The sample comprised blood. V is TRBV27 and J is TRBJ2-7, with 7 bases that match TRBD2. The TCR originated in a woman aged 25 to 39 with Graves' hyperthyroidism. The CDR3 here is CASSPVWGGSTEQYF. The CDR3 DNA reads as TGTGCCAGCAGCCCCGTTTGGGGCGGGAGCACCGAGCAGTACTTC.